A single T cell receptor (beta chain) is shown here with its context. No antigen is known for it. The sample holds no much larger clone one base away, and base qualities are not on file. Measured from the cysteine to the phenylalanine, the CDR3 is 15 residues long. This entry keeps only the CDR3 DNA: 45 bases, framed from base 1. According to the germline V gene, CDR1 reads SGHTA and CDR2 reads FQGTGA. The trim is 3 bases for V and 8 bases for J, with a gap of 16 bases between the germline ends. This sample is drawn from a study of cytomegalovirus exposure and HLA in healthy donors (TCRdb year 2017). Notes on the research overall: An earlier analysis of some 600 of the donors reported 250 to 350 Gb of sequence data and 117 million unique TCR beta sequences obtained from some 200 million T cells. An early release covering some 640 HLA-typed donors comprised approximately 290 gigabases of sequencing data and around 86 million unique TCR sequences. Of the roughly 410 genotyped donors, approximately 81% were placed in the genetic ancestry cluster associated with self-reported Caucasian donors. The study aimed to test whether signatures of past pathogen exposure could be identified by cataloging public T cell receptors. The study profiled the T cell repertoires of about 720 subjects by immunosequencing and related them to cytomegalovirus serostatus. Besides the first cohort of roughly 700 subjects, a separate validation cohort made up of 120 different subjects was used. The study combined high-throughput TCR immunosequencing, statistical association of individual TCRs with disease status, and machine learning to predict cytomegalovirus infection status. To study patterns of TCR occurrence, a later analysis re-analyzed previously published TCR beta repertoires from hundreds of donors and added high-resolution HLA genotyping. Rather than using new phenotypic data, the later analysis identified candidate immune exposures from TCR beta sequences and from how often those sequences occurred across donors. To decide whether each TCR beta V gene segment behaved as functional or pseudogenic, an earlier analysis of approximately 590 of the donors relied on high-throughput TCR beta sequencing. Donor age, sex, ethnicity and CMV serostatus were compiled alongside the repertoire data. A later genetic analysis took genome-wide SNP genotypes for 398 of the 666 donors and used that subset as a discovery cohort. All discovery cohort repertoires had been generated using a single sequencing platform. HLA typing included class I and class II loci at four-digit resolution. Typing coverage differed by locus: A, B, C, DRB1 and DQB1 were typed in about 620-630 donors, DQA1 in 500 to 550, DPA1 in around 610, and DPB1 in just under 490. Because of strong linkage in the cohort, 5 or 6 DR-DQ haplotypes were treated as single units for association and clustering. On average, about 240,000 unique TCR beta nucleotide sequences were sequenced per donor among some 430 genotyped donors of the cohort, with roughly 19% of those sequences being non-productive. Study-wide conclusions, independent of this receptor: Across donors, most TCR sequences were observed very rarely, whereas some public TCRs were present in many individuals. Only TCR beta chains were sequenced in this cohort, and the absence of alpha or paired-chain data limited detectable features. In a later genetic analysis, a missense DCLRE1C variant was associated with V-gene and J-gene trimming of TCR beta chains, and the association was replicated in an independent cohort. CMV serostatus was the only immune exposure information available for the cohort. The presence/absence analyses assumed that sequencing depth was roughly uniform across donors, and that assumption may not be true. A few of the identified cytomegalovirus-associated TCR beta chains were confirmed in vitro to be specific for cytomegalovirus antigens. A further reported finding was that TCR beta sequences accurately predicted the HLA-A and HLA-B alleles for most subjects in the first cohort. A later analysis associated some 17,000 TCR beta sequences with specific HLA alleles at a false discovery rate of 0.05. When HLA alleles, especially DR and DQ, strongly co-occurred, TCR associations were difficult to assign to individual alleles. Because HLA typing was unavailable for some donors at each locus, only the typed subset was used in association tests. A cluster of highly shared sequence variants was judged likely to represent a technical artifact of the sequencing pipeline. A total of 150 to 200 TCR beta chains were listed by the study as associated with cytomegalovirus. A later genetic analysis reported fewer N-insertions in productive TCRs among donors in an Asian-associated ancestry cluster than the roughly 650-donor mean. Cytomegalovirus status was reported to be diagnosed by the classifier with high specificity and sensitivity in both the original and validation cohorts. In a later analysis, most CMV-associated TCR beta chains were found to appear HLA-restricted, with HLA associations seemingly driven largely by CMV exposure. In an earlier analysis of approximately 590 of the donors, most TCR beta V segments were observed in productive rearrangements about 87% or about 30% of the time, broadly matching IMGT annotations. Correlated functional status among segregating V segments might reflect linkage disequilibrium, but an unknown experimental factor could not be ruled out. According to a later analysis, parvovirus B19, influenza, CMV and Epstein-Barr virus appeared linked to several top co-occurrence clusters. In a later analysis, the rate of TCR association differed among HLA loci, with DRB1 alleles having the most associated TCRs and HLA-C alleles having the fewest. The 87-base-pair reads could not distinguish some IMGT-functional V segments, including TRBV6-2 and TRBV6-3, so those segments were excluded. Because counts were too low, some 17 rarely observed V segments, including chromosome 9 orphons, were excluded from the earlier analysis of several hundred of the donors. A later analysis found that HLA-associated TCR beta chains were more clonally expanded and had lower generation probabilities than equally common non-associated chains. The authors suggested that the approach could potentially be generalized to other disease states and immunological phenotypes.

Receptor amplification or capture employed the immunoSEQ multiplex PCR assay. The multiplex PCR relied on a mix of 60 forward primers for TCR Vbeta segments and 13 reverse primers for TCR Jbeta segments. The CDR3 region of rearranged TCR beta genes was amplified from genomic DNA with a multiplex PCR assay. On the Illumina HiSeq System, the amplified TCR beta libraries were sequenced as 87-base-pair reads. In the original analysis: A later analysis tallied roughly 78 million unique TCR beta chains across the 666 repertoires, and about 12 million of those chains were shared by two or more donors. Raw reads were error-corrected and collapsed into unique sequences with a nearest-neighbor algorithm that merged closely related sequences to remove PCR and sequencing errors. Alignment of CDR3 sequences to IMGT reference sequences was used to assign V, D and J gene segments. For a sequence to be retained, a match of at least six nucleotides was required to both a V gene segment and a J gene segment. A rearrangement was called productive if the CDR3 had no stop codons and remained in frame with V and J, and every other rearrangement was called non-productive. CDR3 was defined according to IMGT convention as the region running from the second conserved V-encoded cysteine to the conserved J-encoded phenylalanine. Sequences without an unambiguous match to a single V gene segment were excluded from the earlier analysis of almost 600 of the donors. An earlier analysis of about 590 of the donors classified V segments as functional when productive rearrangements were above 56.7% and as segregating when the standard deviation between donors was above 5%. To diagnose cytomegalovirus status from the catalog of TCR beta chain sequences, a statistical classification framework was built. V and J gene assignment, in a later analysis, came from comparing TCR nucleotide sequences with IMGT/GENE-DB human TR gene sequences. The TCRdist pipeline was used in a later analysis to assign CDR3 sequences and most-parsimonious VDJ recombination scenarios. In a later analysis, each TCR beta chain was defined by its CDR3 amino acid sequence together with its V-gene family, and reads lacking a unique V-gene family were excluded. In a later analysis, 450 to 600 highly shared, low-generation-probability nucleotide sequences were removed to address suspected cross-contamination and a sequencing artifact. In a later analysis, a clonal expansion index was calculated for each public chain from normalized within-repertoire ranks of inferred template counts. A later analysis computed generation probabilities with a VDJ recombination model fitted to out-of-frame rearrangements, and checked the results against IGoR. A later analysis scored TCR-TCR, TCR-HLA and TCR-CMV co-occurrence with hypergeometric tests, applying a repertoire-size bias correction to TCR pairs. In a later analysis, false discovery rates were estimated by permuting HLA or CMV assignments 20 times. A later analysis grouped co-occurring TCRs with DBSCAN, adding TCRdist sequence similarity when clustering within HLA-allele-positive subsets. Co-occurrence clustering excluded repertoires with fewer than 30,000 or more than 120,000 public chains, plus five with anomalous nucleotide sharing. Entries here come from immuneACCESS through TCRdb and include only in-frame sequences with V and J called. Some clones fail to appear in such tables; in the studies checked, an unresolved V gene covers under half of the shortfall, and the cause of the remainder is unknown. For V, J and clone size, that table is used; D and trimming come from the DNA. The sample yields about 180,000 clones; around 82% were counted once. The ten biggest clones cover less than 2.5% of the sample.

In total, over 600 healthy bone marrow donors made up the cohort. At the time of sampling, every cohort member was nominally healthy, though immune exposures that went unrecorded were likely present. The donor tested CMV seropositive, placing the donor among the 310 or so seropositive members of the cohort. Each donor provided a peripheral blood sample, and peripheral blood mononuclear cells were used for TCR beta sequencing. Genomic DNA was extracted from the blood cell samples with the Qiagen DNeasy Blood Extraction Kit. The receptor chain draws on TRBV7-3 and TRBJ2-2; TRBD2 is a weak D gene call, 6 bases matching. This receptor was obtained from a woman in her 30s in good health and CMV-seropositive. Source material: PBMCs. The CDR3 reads CASSFWQGGGGELFF. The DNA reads TGTGCCAGCAGCTTTTGGCAGGGAGGAGGTGGGGAGCTGTTTTTT.